Listed below are T cell receptor beta chains from one sample, sequenced in a study of blood T cell repertoires in COVID-19. Generated by immunoSEQ multiplex PCR, the TCRdb table keeps only in-frame clones and is missing some. The sample lists some 99,000 clones, more than 70% occurring once. The sample was peripheral blood. The receptor set was obtained from a woman aged 55-69 years in a cohort sampled during active or convalescent COVID-19. The CDR3 runs from the conserved cysteine through the conserved F or W. Size tells how often a clone was seen (once, few, many) or the class of an expanded clone, and some rows leave it out.

J gene: TRBJ2-1
clone size: few
V gene: TRBV14
CDR3 protein: CASSDLAGGYNEQFF

J gene: TRBJ2-3
clone size: .
V gene: TRBV5-1
CDR3 protein: CASSLERGTDTQYF

J gene: TRBJ1-6
clone size: .
V gene: TRBV18
CDR3 protein: CASSTGTADNSPLHF

J gene: TRBJ1-1
clone size: .
V gene: TRBV3-1/TRBV3-2
CDR3 protein: CASSPPGQLNTEAFF

J gene: TRBJ1-2
clone size: .
V gene: TRBV27
CDR3 protein: CASSRDLSSYGYTF

J gene: TRBJ1-1
clone size: .
V gene: TRBV6-6
CDR3 protein: CASSSRGFDTEAFF

J gene: TRBJ2-7
clone size: .
V gene: TRBV5-1
CDR3 protein: CASSSNAGQREQYF

J gene: TRBJ1-5
clone size: .
V gene: TRBV2
CDR3 protein: CASNRQGSNQPQHF

J gene: TRBJ1-2
clone size: .
V gene: TRBV29-1
CDR3 protein: CSVPTPPNYGYTF

J gene: TRBJ2-1
clone size: .
V gene: TRBV14
CDR3 protein: CASSQMLAGGYYNEQFF

J gene: TRBJ1-2
clone size: .
V gene: TRBV19
CDR3 protein: CASSMGQGPISYGYTF

J gene: TRBJ2-5
clone size: .
V gene: TRBV12-3/TRBV12-4
CDR3 protein: CASSGHKETQYF

J gene: TRBJ1-3
clone size: .
V gene: TRBV24-1
CDR3 protein: CATGYRFALSGNTIYF

J gene: TRBJ2-7
clone size: once
V gene: TRBV30
CDR3 protein: CAWAKGGSYEQYF

J gene: TRBJ1-5
clone size: .
V gene: TRBV7-6
CDR3 protein: CASSRDRGRDQPQHF

J gene: TRBJ1-2
clone size: .
V gene: TRBV7-3
CDR3 protein: CASSPLAGGYGYTF

J gene: TRBJ1-3
clone size: .
V gene: TRBV18
CDR3 protein: CASSPSVRSGNTIYF

J gene: TRBJ2-5
clone size: .
V gene: TRBV20-1
CDR3 protein: CSASRRETQYF

J gene: TRBJ2-5
clone size: once
V gene: TRBV7-2
CDR3 protein: CASSSRLAAYQETQYF

J gene: TRBJ2-3
clone size: .
V gene: TRBV24-1
CDR3 protein: CATSDTASLDTQYF

J gene: TRBJ1-2
clone size: .
V gene: TRBV3-1/TRBV3-2
CDR3 protein: CASSQDLAGYGYTF

J gene: TRBJ1-5
clone size: once
V gene: TRBV19
CDR3 protein: CASRSGQGASNQPQHF

J gene: TRBJ2-3
clone size: .
V gene: TRBV9
CDR3 protein: CASSVVSGGGDTQYF

J gene: TRBJ1-3
clone size: .
V gene: TRBV9
CDR3 protein: CASSTRTGNSGNTIYF

J gene: TRBJ2-3
clone size: .
V gene: TRBV7-3
CDR3 protein: CASSLTGGSDTQYF

J gene: TRBJ1-6
clone size: .
V gene: TRBV6-1
CDR3 protein: CASSDGQNSPLHF

J gene: TRBJ2-7
clone size: .
V gene: TRBV5-6
CDR3 protein: CASSPTGSYEQYF

J gene: TRBJ2-5
clone size: .
V gene: TRBV3-1/TRBV3-2
CDR3 protein: CASSHGLAGGETQYF

J gene: TRBJ1-1
clone size: .
V gene: TRBV5-6
CDR3 protein: CASRFDRGSRGTEAFF

J gene: TRBJ2-1
clone size: .
V gene: TRBV11-2
CDR3 protein: CASREFGTYNEQFF

J gene: TRBJ2-7
clone size: .
V gene: TRBV2
CDR3 protein: CASRGQGEQYF

J gene: TRBJ2-1
clone size: .
V gene: TRBV5-1
CDR3 protein: CASSLARGRDEQFF

J gene: TRBJ2-3
clone size: .
V gene: TRBV6-5
CDR3 protein: CASSSREGDTQYF

J gene: TRBJ2-5
clone size: .
V gene: TRBV7-9
CDR3 protein: CASSRNRGLAAIQETQYF

J gene: TRBJ2-5
clone size: .
V gene: TRBV10-2
CDR3 protein: CASSDPTDYQETQYF

J gene: TRBJ2-7
clone size: .
V gene: TRBV6-5
CDR3 protein: CASRALAGYEQYF

J gene: TRBJ1-1
clone size: .
V gene: TRBV6-4
CDR3 protein: CASRTGTGDLGTEAFF

J gene: TRBJ1-2
clone size: .
V gene: TRBV28
CDR3 protein: CASSRGQGYGYTF

J gene: TRBJ2-1
clone size: .
V gene: TRBV6-5
CDR3 protein: CASSYPGLAGNEQFF

J gene: TRBJ1-6
clone size: .
V gene: TRBV9
CDR3 protein: CASSVRQGNNSPLHF

J gene: TRBJ1-2
clone size: .
V gene: TRBV28
CDR3 protein: CASSLSEGSISYGYTF

J gene: TRBJ2-1
clone size: .
V gene: TRBV10-3
CDR3 protein: CAISERQNNEQFF

J gene: TRBJ1-6
clone size: .
V gene: TRBV9
CDR3 protein: CASSVEWTAGSPLHF

J gene: TRBJ2-1
clone size: .
V gene: TRBV4-2
CDR3 protein: CASSQERTSGRAGAYNEQFF

J gene: TRBJ2-1
clone size: .
V gene: TRBV11-3
CDR3 protein: CASSPTPGLAGGDHEQFF